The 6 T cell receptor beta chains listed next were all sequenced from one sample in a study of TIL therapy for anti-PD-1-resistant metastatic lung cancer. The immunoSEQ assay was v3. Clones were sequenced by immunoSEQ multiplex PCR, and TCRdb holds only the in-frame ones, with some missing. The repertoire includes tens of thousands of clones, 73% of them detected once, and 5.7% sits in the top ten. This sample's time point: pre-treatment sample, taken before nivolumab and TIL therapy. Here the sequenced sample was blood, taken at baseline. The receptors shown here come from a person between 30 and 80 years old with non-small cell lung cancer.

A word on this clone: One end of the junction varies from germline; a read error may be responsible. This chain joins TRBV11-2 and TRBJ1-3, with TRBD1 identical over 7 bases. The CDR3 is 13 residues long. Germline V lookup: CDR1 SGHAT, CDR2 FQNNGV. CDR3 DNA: TGTGCCAGCAGCCAGGGACAGACTATCCCTGGTTTTTTT. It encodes CASSQGQTIPGFF.

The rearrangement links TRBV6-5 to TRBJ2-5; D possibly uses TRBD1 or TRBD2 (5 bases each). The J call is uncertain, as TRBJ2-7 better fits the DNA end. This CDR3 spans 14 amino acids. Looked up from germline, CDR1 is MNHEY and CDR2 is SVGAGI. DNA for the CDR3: TGTGCCAGCAGTTACGGGAGACAGCGCTACGAGCAGTACTTC. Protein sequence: CASSYGRQRYEQYF.

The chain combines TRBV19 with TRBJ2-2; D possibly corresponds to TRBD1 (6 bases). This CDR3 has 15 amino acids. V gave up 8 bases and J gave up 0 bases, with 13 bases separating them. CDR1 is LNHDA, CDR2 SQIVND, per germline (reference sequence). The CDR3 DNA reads TGTGCCAGTGGAACCGGGACAACGAACACCGGGGAGCTGTTTTTT. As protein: CASGTGTTNTGELFF.

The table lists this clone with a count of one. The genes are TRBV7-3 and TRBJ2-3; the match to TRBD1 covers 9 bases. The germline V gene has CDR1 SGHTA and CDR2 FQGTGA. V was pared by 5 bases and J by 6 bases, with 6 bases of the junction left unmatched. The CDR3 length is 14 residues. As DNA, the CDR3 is TGTGCCAGCAGCCCACAGGGGGCGGCGGATACGCAGTATTTT. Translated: CASSPQGAADTQYF.

This CDR3 is CSVSLGLREQYF. As DNA, the CDR3 is TGCAGCGTTTCCTTAGGACTGCGGGAGCAGTACTTC. The rearrangement joins TRBV29-1 to TRBJ2-7; D may be TRBD2 (5 bases). Germline CDR1 SQVTM, CDR2 ANQGSEA. The CDR3 has 12 residues. With 5 bases removed from V and 7 bases from J, the gap between germline ends came to 15 bases.

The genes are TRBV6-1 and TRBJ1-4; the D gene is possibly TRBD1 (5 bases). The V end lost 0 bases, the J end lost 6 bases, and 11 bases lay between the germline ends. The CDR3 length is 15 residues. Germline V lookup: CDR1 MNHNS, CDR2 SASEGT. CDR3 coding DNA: TGTGCCAGCAGTGAAGCGGGGCAGGATGATGAAAAACTGTTTTTT. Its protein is CASSEAGQDDEKLFF.